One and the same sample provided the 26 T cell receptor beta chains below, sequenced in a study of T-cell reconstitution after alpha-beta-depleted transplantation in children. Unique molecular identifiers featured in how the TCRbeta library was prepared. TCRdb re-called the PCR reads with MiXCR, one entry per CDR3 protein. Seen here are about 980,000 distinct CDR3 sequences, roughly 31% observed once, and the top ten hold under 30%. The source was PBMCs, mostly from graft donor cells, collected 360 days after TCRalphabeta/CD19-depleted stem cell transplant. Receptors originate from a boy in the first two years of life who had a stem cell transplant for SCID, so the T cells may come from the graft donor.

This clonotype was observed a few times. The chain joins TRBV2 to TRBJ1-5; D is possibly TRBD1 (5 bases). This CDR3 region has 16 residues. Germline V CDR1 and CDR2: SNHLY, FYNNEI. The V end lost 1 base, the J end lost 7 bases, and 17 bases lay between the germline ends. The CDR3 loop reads CASSEDRQGRHQPQHF. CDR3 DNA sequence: TGTGCCAGCAGTGAAGATAGGCAGGGACGGCACCAGCCCCAGCATTTT.

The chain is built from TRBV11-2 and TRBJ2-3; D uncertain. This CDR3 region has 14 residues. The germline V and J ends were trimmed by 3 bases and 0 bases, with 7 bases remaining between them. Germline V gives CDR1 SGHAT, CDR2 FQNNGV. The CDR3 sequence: CASSLVISTDTQYF. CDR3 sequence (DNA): TGTGCCAGCAGCTTGGTTATTAGCACAGATACGCAGTATTTT.

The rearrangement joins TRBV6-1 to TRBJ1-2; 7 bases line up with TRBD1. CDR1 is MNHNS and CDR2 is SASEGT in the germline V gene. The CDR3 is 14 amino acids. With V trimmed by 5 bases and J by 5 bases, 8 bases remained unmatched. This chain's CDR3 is CASSLQGGRYGYTF. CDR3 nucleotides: TGTGCCAGCAGTCTCCAGGGGGGCCGGTATGGCTACACCTTC.

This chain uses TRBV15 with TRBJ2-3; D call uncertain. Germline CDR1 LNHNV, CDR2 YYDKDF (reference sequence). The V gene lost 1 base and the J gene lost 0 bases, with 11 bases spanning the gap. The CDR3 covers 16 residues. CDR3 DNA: TGTGCCACCAGCAGAGTTCCAGGCGGTAGCACAGATACGCAGTATTTT. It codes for CATSRVPGGSTDTQYF.

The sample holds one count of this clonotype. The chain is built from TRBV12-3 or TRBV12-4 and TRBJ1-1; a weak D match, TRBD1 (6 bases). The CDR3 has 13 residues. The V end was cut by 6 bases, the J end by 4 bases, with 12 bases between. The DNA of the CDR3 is TGTGCCAGCAGAATAGTCAGGGGCACTGAAGCTTTCTTT. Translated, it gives CASRIVRGTEAFF.

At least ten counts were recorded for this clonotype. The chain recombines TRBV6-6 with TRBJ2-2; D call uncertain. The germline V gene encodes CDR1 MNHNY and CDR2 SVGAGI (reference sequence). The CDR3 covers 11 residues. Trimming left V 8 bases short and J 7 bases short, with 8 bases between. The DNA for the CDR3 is TGTGCCAGCTCGGATCTCGGGGAGCTGTTTTTT. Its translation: CASSDLGELFF.

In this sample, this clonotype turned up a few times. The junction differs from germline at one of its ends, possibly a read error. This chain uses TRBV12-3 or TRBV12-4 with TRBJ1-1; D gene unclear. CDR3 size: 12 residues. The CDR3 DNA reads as TGCGCCAGCAGCTTGTCCAACACTGAAGCTTTCTTT. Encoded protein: CASSLSNTEAFF.

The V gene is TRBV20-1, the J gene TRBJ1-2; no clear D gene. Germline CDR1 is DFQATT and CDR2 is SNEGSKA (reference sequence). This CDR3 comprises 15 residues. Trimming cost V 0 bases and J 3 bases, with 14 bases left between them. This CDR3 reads CSARDPTRRHYGYTF. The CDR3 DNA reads TGCAGTGCTAGAGACCCGACCCGGAGGCACTATGGCTACACCTTC.

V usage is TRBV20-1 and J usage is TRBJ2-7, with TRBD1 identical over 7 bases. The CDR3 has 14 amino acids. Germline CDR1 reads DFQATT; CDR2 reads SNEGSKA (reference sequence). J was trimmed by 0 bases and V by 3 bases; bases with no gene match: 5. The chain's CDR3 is CSASVNRGSYEQYF. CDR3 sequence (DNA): TGCAGTGCTAGCGTGAACAGGGGCTCCTACGAGCAGTACTTC.

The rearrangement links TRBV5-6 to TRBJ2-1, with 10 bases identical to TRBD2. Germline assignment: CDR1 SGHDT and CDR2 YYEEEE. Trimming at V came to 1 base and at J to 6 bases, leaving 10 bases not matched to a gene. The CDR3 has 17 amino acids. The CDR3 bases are TGTGCCAGCAGCTTGCGGGTGCTAGCGGGGGACCTCAATGAGCAGTTCTTC. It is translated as CASSLRVLAGDLNEQFF. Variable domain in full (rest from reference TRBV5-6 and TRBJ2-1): DAGVTQSPTHLIKTRGQQVTLRCSPKSGHDTVSWYQQALGQGPQFIFQYYEEEERQRGNFPDRFSGHQFPNYSSELNVNALLLGDSALYLCASSLRVLAGDLNEQFFGPGTRLTVL.

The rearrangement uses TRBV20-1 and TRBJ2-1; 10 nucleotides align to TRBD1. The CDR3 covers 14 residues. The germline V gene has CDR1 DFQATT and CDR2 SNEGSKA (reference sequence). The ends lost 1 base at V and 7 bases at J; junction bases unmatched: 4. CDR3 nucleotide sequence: TGCAGTGCTAGAGGACAGGGGGCTAATAATGAGCAGTTCTTC. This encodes CSARGQGANNEQFF.

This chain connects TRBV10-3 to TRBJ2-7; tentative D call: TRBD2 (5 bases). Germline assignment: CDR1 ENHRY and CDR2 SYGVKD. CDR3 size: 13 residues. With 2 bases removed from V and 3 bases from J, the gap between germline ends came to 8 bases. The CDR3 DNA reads TGTGCCATCAGTGAGGGGGAGTACTACGAGCAGTACTTC. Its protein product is CAISEGEYYEQYF.

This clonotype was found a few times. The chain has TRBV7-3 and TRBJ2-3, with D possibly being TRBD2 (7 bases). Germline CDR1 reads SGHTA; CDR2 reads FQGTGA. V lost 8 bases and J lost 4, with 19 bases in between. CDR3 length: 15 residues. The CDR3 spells CASGKGGGRADTQYF. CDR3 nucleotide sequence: TGTGCCAGCGGGAAGGGGGGGGGTAGGGCAGATACGCAGTATTTT.

CDR3 DNA sequence: TGTGCCAGCAGTTTCAGGGGGGAGGAGACCCAGTACTTC. Translation: CASSFRGEETQYF. V usage is TRBV12-3 or TRBV12-4 and J usage is TRBJ2-5; D is perhaps TRBD1 (7 bases). V was cut by 3 bases and J by 5 bases, with 10 bases left in between. There are 13 residues in the CDR3.

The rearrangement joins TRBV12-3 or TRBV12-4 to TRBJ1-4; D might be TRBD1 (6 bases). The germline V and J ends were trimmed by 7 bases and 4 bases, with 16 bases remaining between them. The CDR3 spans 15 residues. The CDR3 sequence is CASTRTDLGNEKLFF. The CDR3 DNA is TGTGCCAGCACCAGGACAGACTTGGGTAATGAAAAACTGTTTTTT.

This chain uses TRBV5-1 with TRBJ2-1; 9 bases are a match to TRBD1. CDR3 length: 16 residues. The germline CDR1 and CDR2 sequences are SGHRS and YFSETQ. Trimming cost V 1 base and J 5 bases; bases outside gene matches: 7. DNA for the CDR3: TGCGCCAGCAGCTTGTTTACAGGGGGCGTGGACAATGAGCAGTTCTTC. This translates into CASSLFTGGVDNEQFF.

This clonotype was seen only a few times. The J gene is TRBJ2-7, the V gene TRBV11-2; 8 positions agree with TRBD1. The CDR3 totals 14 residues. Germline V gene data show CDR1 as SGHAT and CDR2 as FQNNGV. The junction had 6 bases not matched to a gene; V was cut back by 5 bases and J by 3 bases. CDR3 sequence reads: CASSRTGNGYEQYF. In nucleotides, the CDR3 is TGTGCCAGCAGCCGGACAGGGAACGGCTACGAGCAGTACTTC.

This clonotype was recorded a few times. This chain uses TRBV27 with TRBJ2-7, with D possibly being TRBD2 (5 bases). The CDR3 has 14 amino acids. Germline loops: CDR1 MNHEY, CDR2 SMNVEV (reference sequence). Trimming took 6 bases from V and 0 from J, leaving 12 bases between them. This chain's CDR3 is CASRGEVISYEQYF. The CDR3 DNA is TGTGCCAGCAGGGGAGAGGTCATCTCCTACGAGCAGTACTTC.

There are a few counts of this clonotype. CDR3 nucleotide sequence: TGTGCCAGCACCGAGAGGACTGAAGCTTTCTTT. Translated: CASTERTEAFF. The chain carries TRBV12-3 or TRBV12-4 and TRBJ1-1, with unresolved D. Trimming cost V 7 bases and J 5 bases, with 8 bases left between them. This CDR3 comprises 11 residues.

CDR3 amino acids: CASRPGASGNTGELFF. CDR3 nucleotides: TGCGCCAGCCGCCCTGGGGCTAGCGGAAACACCGGGGAGCTGTTTTTT. This chain joins TRBV5-1 and TRBJ2-2; 7 bases map to TRBD2. The germline gives CDR1 SGHRS, CDR2 YFSETQ. There are 16 residues in the CDR3. The junction had 11 bases not matched to a gene; V was cut back by 7 bases and J by 2 bases.

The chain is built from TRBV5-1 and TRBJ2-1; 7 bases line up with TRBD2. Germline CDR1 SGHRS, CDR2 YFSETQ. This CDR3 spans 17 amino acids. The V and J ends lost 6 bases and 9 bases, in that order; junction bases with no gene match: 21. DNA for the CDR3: TGCGCCAGCAAATTGAGCCGGACTAGAGATAGGCGGACTGAGCAGTTCTTC. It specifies CASKLSRTRDRRTEQFF.

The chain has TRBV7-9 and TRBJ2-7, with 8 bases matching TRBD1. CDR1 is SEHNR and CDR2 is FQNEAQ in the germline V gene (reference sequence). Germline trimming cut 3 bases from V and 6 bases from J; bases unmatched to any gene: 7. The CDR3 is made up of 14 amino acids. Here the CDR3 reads CASSLGAGGLEQYF. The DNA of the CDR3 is TGTGCCAGCAGCTTGGGGGCAGGGGGCCTCGAGCAGTACTTC.

The CDR3 region is CSVEEGGRELFF. The CDR3 nucleotides are TGCAGCGTTGAAGAGGGGGGAAGAGAGCTGTTTTTT. The gene calls are TRBV29-1 and TRBJ2-2, with D possibly TRBD2 on 6 matching bases. CDR1 is SQVTM, CDR2 ANQGSEA, per germline. The CDR3 has 12 amino acids. The germline V and J ends were trimmed by 0 bases and 11 bases, with 10 bases remaining between them.

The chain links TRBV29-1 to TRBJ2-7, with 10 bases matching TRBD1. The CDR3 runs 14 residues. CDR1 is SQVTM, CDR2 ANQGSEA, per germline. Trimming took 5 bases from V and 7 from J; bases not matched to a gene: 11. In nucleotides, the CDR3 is TGCAGCGTTATCTTGCCGGGACAGGGGTGGGAGCAGTACTTC. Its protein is CSVILPGQGWEQYF.

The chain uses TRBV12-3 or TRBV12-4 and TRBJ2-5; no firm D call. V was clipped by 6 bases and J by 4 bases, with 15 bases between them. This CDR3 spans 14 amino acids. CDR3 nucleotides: TGTGCCAGCAGAGAAGATCCGTGGCTAGAGACCCAGTACTTC. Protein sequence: CASREDPWLETQYF.

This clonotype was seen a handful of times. The CDR3 sequence is CASSFGSYYEQYF. The CDR3 bases are TGTGCCAGCAGCTTCGGCAGTTACTACGAGCAGTACTTC. The chain has TRBV13 and TRBJ2-7; D gene ambiguous. Between the trimmed V and J ends, which lost 3 bases and 3 bases, there was a span of 9 bases. Germline V gives CDR1 PRHDT, CDR2 FYEKMQ (reference sequence). The CDR3 is made up of 13 amino acids.